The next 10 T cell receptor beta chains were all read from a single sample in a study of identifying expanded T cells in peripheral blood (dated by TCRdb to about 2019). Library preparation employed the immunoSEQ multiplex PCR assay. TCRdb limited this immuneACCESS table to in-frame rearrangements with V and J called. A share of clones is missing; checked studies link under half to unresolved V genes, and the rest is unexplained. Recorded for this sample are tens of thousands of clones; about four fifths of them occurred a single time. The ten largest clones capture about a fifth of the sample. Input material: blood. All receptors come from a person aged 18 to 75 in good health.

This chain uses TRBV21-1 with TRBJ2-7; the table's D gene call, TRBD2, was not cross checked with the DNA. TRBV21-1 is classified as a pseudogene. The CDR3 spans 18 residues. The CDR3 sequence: CASSLNLTSGIPSYEQYF. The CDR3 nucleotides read TGTGCCAGCAGCTTAAACCTGACTAGCGGGATTCCCTCCTACGAGCAGTACTTC.

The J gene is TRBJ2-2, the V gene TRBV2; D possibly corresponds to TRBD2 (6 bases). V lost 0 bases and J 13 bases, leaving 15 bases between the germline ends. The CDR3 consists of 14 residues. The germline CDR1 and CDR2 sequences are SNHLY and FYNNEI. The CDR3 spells CASSEALRLARLFF. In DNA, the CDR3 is TGTGCCAGCAGTGAAGCGCTTCGGCTAGCGCGGCTGTTTTTT.

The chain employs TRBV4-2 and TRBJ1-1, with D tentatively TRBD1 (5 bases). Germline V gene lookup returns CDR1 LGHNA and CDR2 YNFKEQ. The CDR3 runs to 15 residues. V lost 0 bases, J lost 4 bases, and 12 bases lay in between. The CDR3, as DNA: TGTGCCAGCAGCCAAGATGGGCGGGGCGGCACTGAAGCTTTCTTT. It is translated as CASSQDGRGGTEAFF.

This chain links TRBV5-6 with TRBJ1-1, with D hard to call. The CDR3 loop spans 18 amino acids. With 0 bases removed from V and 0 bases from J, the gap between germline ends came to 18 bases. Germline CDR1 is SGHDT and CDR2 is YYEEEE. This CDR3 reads CASSLDRGQLYLNTEAFF. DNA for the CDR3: TGTGCCAGCAGCTTGGATCGGGGTCAACTCTACTTGAACACTGAAGCTTTCTTT.

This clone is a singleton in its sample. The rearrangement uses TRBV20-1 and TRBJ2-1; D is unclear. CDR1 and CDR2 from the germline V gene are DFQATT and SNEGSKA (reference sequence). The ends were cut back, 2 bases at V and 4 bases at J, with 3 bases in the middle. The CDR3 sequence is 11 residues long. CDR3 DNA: TGCAGTGCTAGATCTTACAATGAGCAGTTCTTC. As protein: CSARSYNEQFF.

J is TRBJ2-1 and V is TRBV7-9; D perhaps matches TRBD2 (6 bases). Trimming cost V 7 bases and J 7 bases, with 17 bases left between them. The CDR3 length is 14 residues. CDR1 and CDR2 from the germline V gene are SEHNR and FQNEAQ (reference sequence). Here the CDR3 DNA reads TGTGCCAGCACCTGGGACTCGTTTGGGAATGAGCAGTTCTTC. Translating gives CASTWDSFGNEQFF.

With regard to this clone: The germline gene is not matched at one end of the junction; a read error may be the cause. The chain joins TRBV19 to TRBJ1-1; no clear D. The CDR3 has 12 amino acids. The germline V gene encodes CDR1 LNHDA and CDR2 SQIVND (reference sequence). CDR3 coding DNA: TGTGCCAGTAGATTCAAAGGCGGTGAACCTTTCTTT. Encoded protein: CASRFKGGEPFF.

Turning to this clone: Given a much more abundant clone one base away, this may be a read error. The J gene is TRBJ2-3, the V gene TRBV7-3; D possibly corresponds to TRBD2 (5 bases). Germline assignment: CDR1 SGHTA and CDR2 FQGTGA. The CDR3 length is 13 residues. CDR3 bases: TGTGCCAGCAGCTTAGGGAGCACGGATACGCAGTATTTT. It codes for CASSLGSTDTQYF.

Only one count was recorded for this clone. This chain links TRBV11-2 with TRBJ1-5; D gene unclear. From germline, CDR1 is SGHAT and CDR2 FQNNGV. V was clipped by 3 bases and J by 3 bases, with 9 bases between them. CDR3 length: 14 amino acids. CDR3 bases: TGTGCCAGCAGCTTTGTCCAGAACAATCAGCCCCAGCATTTT. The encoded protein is CASSFVQNNQPQHF.

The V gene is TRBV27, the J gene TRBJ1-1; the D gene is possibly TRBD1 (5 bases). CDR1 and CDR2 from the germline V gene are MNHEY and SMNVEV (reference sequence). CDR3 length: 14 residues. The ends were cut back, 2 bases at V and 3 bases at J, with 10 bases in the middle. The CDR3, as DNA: TGTGCCAGCAGTTTACGGGGGGTTGACACTGAAGCTTTCTTT. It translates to CASSLRGVDTEAFF.